One T cell receptor beta chain is described in this entry. This specimen belongs to a study of blood T cell repertoires in COVID-19. Overall study: There were acute and convalescent COVID-19 samples, and they came from the United States, Italy and Spain.

CDR1 is KGHDR and CDR2 is SFDVKD in the germline V gene. This CDR3 region has 13 residues. After removal of 9 bases from V and 5 bases from J, the junction contained 6 bases not matched to a gene. The authors' processing: Reference gene primer amplification yielded estimated nucleated cell counts. Assay: immunoSEQ multiplex PCR; the TCRdb copy retains only in-frame clones and omits some. For V, J and clone size, that table is used; D and trimming come from the DNA. The sample records roughly 330,000 clones, about 87% being singletons. Cohorts were determined from participant-reported clinical history. Donors of Cohort 3 who recovered were those that had two negative PCRs, clearance, or symptom resolution.

The clonotype comes from a woman aged 25 to 39 who had recovered from COVID-19. The chain carries TRBV24-1 and TRBJ1-5; TRBD1 aligns across 7 bases. The sequencing input was PBMCs or T cells enriched from blood (not recorded which). CDR3 DNA: TGTGCCACCTCTGACAGGGATGATCAGCCCCAGCATTTT. Its protein product is CATSDRDDQPQHF.